This T cell receptor beta chain was observed in a study of T-cell reconstitution after alpha-beta-depleted transplantation in children. Study findings and constraints: Some patients' high day-60 TCRbeta diversity was attributed to recipient cells surviving conditioning. Reportedly, only several hundred clones from non-depleted graft cells drove alpha-beta T-cell counts at about two months. Newly produced T cells mostly accounted for T-cell counts and diversity one year post-transplant.

Unique molecular identifiers featured in how the TCRbeta library was prepared. MiXCR was run by TCRdb on the PCR reads, yielding one entry per CDR3 protein. Here the sample spans around 130,000 distinct CDR3 sequences, about 9.9% being singletons. The sample holds a few counts of this clonotype. What it binds is not known. The ends lost 4 bases at V and 0 bases at J; junction bases unmatched: 8. Germline CDR1 SGHRS, CDR2 YFSETQ. The CDR3 has 16 amino acids. Sequenced material: PBMCs, mostly from graft donor cells, taken 180 days after TCRalphabeta/CD19-depleted stem cell transplant. The origin of this receptor is a girl under three years old who had a stem cell transplant for combined immunodeficiency, so the T cells may come from the graft donor. The rearrangement uses TRBV5-1 and TRBJ2-3, with 7 bases identical to TRBD1. The CDR3 DNA is TGCGCCAGCAGCGACAGGGTTGGTGCTAGCACAGATACGCAGTATTTT. Amino acid sequence: CASSDRVGASTDTQYF.